The next 30 T cell receptor beta chains were all read from a single sample in a study of cytomegalovirus exposure and HLA in healthy donors. The PCR was carried out with 60 Vbeta primers and 13 Jbeta primers. Method: immunoSEQ multiplex PCR; TCRdb's copy keeps in-frame clones and lacks some. Seen here are about 230,000 clones, 80% to 90% observed once, and the top ten hold roughly 0.22%. Sequenced sample: PBMCs. Every receptor here comes from a girl aged 2 to 9 in good health and CMV-seronegative.

The rearrangement uses TRBV7-3 and TRBJ1-3; D possibly corresponds to TRBD1 (6 bases). Trimming cost V 5 bases and J 0 bases, with 8 bases left between them. Germline CDR1 and CDR2: SGHTA and FQGTGA. The CDR3 covers 14 residues. Written as DNA, the CDR3 is TGTGCCAGCAGCCAGGACAGCTCTGGAAACACCATATATTTT. Amino acids: CASSQDSSGNTIYF. The full variable domain, completed using reference TRBV7-3 and TRBJ1-3, is GAGVSQTPSNKVTEKGKYVELRCDPISGHTALYWYRQSLGQGPEFLIYFQGTGAADDSGLPNDRFFAVRPEGSVSTLKIQRTERGDSAVYLCASSQDSSGNTIYFGEGSWLTVV.

The chain couples TRBV27 to TRBJ1-4; 8 bases line up with TRBD1. This CDR3 has 15 residues. V lost 2 bases and J lost 7; bases outside the gene matches: 6. Germline values: CDR1 MNHEY, CDR2 SMNVEV (reference sequence). The CDR3 DNA follows: TGTGCCAGCAGTTTAAGGGACAGGCGGGGTGAAAAACTGTTTTTT. As protein: CASSLRDRRGEKLFF.

The CDR3, as DNA: TGCAGCGTGGGGCACAGGGGGCGAGACTTTGGTAATAGCAATCAGCCCCAGCATTTT. Its translation is CSVGHRGRDFGNSNQPQHF. V is TRBV29-1 and J is TRBJ1-5; 9 positions agree with TRBD1. CDR1 is SQVTM, CDR2 ANQGSEA, per germline. The CDR3 loop spans 19 amino acids. V dropped 6 bases and J dropped 0; count of bases not matched to a gene: 18.

The chain uses TRBV27 and TRBJ2-2; D is possibly TRBD2 (5 bases). The ends were cut back, 7 bases at V and 0 bases at J, with 6 bases in the middle. Germline loops: CDR1 MNHEY, CDR2 SMNVEV (reference sequence). The CDR3 has 13 amino acids. The CDR3 loop reads CASKRSNTGELFF. The CDR3 nucleotides read TGTGCCAGCAAGCGGTCGAACACCGGGGAGCTGTTTTTT.

This clone was picked up one time. The chain joins TRBV5-4 to TRBJ2-1; 12 nucleotides agree with TRBD2. The germline V gene encodes CDR1 SGHNT and CDR2 YYREEE (reference sequence). CDR3 length: 18 amino acids. After removal of 6 bases from V and 7 bases from J, the junction contained 17 bases not matched to a gene. The DNA for the CDR3 is TGTGCCAGCATCCTTGGAGGCCCGACTAGCGGGAGAGTGAATGAGCAGTTCTTC. This gives the protein CASILGGPTSGRVNEQFF.

The chain uses TRBV7-9 and TRBJ1-5, with 9 bases aligning to TRBD1. The germline CDR1 and CDR2 sequences are SEHNR and FQNEAQ (reference sequence). Trimming cost V 5 bases and J 0 bases; bases outside gene matches: 8. CDR3 size: 17 residues. The CDR3 is CASSAWTGDYSNQPQHF. CDR3 coding DNA: TGTGCCAGCAGCGCGTGGACAGGGGATTATAGCAATCAGCCCCAGCATTTT. Full variable domain (outside the CDR3, taken from reference TRBV7-9 and TRBJ1-5): DTGVSQNPRHKITKRGQNVTFRCDPISEHNRLYWYRQTLGQGPEFLTYFQNEAQLEKSRLLSDRFSAERPKGSFSTLEIQRTEQGDSAMYLCASSAWTGDYSNQPQHFGDGTRLSIL.

This clone was recorded a few times. The rearrangement joins TRBV30 to TRBJ2-6, with a possible D match to TRBD2 (7 bases). The V end lost 5 bases, the J end lost 2 bases, and 13 bases lay between the germline ends. This CDR3 has 15 residues. Looked up from germline, CDR1 is GTSNPN and CDR2 is SVGIG (reference sequence). The CDR3: CAWGGGGAGANVLTF. The CDR3 bases are TGTGCCTGGGGTGGGGGGGGCGCTGGGGCCAACGTCCTGACTTTC. Combining the CDR3 with reference TRBV30 and TRBJ2-6 gives the whole variable domain SQTIHQWPATLVQPVGSPLSLECTVEGTSNPNLYWYRQAAGRGLQLLFYSVGIGQISSEVPQNLSASRPQDRQFILSSKKLLLSDSGFYLCAWGGGGAGANVLTFGAGSRLTVL.

The gene calls are TRBV5-4 and TRBJ2-6, with TRBD1 matching over 7 bases. Trimming took 4 bases from V and 0 from J; bases not matched to a gene: 16. CDR1 and CDR2 from the germline V gene are SGHNT and YYREEE (reference sequence). This CDR3 comprises 20 residues. In DNA, the CDR3 is TGTGCCAGCAGCCCGCCCTCAGGACAGGCCCTAAGCTCTGGGGCCAACGTCCTGACTTTC. Protein: CASSPPSGQALSSGANVLTF.

CDR3 sequence reads: CASSFGVNKVRTGELFF. The DNA of the CDR3 is TGCGCCAGCAGCTTCGGAGTAAACAAGGTGCGGACCGGGGAGCTGTTTTTT. The genes are TRBV5-1 and TRBJ2-2, with unresolved D. CDR3 length equals 17 residues. Trimming shortened V by 2 bases and J by 5 bases, and 19 bases separated the two germline ends. From germline, CDR1 is SGHRS and CDR2 YFSETQ.

The chain combines TRBV27 with TRBJ2-6; D is ambiguous. The CDR3 sequence is 13 residues long. The germline V gene encodes CDR1 MNHEY and CDR2 SMNVEV (reference sequence). Trimming pared 6 bases from V and 4 bases from J, leaving 7 bases between. In DNA form, the CDR3 reads TGTGCCAGCAGGGTAGCCGGGGCCAACGTCCTGACTTTC. Residues: CASRVAGANVLTF.

The chain combines TRBV30 with TRBJ1-2; D perhaps matches TRBD1 (5 bases). Germline loops: CDR1 GTSNPN, CDR2 SVGIG (reference sequence). This CDR3 is 17 amino acids long. With 1 base removed from V and 4 bases from J, the gap between germline ends came to 22 bases. CDR3 sequence: CAWSGLGGIGLGYGYTF. CDR3 DNA: TGTGCCTGGAGTGGATTGGGGGGGATTGGACTTGGCTATGGCTACACCTTC.

The chain links TRBV27 to TRBJ1-4, with TRBD1 matching 7 bases. Germline CDR1 is MNHEY and CDR2 is SMNVEV (reference sequence). The CDR3 runs 14 residues. V lost 4 bases, J lost 6 bases, and 5 bases stayed unmatched. The CDR3 here is CASSSQGGDEKLFF. For the CDR3, the DNA is TGTGCCAGCAGTTCCCAGGGGGGAGATGAAAAACTGTTTTTT.

The genes are TRBV27 and TRBJ2-3, with D maybe TRBD2 (5 bases). This CDR3 contains 17 residues. Trimming stripped 4 bases from V and 0 bases from J, with 17 bases between. Germline V lookup: CDR1 MNHEY, CDR2 SMNVEV (reference sequence). This CDR3 reads CASSSLLDFPSTDTQYF. The CDR3 DNA sequence: TGTGCCAGCAGTTCCCTCTTGGACTTCCCTAGCACAGATACGCAGTATTTT.

J is TRBJ1-5 and V is TRBV19, with 7 bases aligning to TRBD1. Germline lookup yields CDR1 LNHDA and CDR2 SQIVND (reference sequence). The CDR3 consists of 14 residues. V lost 3 bases and J lost 3; bases outside the gene matches: 2. As DNA, the CDR3 is TGTGCCAGTAGTATTGGGACAGACAATCAGCCCCAGCATTTT. Translated: CASSIGTDNQPQHF. The variable domain in full, completed from reference TRBV19 and TRBJ1-5, reads DGGITQSPKYLFRKEGQNVTLSCEQNLNHDAMYWYRQDPGQGLRLIYYSQIVNDFQKGDIAEGYSVSREKKESFPLTVTSAQKNPTAFYLCASSIGTDNQPQHFGDGTRLSIL.

V gene TRBV2 combines with J gene TRBJ1-2; TRBD1 matches 8 bases. The trim removed 7 bases at V and 4 bases at J, leaving 5 bases unmatched. This CDR3 region has 13 residues. Germline CDR1 reads SNHLY; CDR2 reads FYNNEI. The CDR3 protein is CASKATGGYGYTF. The CDR3 DNA sequence: TGTGCCAGCAAGGCAACAGGGGGCTATGGCTACACCTTC. The full variable domain, rest sourced from reference TRBV2 and TRBJ1-2, is EPEVTQTPSHQVTQMGQEVILRCVPISNHLYFYWYRQILGQKVEFLVSFYNNEISEKSEIFDDQFSVERPDGSNFTLKIRSTKLEDSAMYFCASKATGGYGYTFGSGTRLTVV.

This chain connects TRBV6-1 to TRBJ1-6; the match to TRBD1 covers 8 bases. The CDR3 has 16 amino acids. Trimming at V came to 3 bases and at J to 8 bases, leaving 9 bases not matched to a gene. The germline V gene encodes CDR1 MNHNS and CDR2 SASEGT. The CDR3 DNA sequence: TGTGCCAGCAGTGAGACAAGGACAGGGTGGGATTCACCCCTCCACTTT. It encodes CASSETRTGWDSPLHF.

The J gene is TRBJ1-2, the V gene TRBV14, with 8 bases that match TRBD1. The V and J ends lost 2 bases and 3 bases, in that order; junction bases with no gene match: 11. The CDR3 sequence is 17 residues long. Germline CDR1 reads SGHDN; CDR2 reads FVKESK. The chain's CDR3 is CASSQLGRTGIDYGYTF. CDR3 coding DNA: TGTGCCAGCAGCCAATTGGGTCGGACAGGGATCGACTATGGCTACACCTTC. The entire variable domain, with the rest obtained from reference TRBV14 and TRBJ1-2, is as follows: EAGVTQFPSHSVIEKGQTVTLRCDPISGHDNLYWYRRVMGKEIKFLLHFVKESKQDESGMPNNRFLAERTGGTYSTLKVQPAELEDSGVYFCASSQLGRTGIDYGYTFGSGTRLTVV.

A single count supports this clone. The chain couples TRBV7-2 to TRBJ2-2, with D unresolved. V was pared by 2 bases and J by 7 bases, with 2 bases between. Per the germline V gene, CDR1 is SGHTA and CDR2 is FQGNSA. This CDR3 region has 11 residues. CDR3 residues: CASSLYGELFF. DNA for the CDR3: TGTGCCAGCAGCTTATACGGGGAGCTGTTTTTT.

The rearrangement joins TRBV4-1 to TRBJ2-7, with 10 positions matching TRBD2. Germline CDR1 is MGHRA and CDR2 is YSYEKL. After removal of 0 bases from V and 3 bases from J, the junction contained 8 bases not matched to a gene. This CDR3 has 17 amino acids. The chain's CDR3 is CASSQDTASGSIYEQYF. For the CDR3, the DNA is TGCGCCAGCAGCCAAGATACGGCTAGCGGGAGTATCTACGAGCAGTACTTC.

The chain employs TRBV19 and TRBJ1-2; TRBD1 matches 8 bases. V shed 4 bases, J shed 5 bases, and the junction held 6 bases outside the gene matches. The CDR3 extends over 14 amino acids. Germline V gene lookup returns CDR1 LNHDA and CDR2 SQIVND (reference sequence). DNA of the CDR3: TGTGCCAGTAGTAGGACAGGGAGGTCTTATGGCTACACCTTC. It is translated as CASSRTGRSYGYTF.

The rearrangement uses TRBV19 and TRBJ1-1; D possibly corresponds to TRBD1 (6 bases). V was pared by 7 bases and J by 5 bases, with 8 bases between. Germline V CDR1 and CDR2: LNHDA, SQIVND (reference sequence). The CDR3 has 11 residues. The CDR3 spells CASTGATEAFF. Written as DNA, the CDR3 is TGTGCCAGTACAGGGGCTACTGAAGCTTTCTTT.

CDR3 sequence: CSVEARPLLAGFQETQYF. CDR3 coding DNA: TGCAGCGTTGAGGCCAGACCCTTACTAGCGGGGTTCCAAGAGACCCAGTACTTC. This chain links TRBV29-1 with TRBJ2-5; 10 bases are shared with TRBD2. Germline CDR1 is SQVTM and CDR2 is ANQGSEA. The CDR3 extends over 18 amino acids. The V segment lost 3 bases and the J segment 1 base; nucleotides outside the gene matches: 14.

This chain connects TRBV5-6 to TRBJ2-5, with a possible D match to TRBD1 (5 bases). Germline-derived CDR1 and CDR2 are SGHDT and YYEEEE. V was pared by 1 base and J by 5 bases, with 12 bases between. The CDR3 is made up of 14 amino acids. This CDR3 is CASSLRQGRETQYF. CDR3 DNA sequence: TGTGCCAGCAGCTTGAGGCAGGGAAGGGAGACCCAGTACTTC.

The chain has TRBV6-5 and TRBJ2-5; D ambiguous. The assigned J gene may be wrong: the sequence end matches TRBJ2-7 better. The germline gives CDR1 MNHEY, CDR2 SVGAGI. This CDR3 contains 15 residues. CDR3 loop: CASRPSAEPFYEQYF. In nucleotides, the CDR3 is TGTGCCAGCAGACCTTCTGCGGAGCCATTCTACGAGCAGTACTTC.

The chain employs TRBV2 and TRBJ2-7, with TRBD2 identical over 8 bases. Trimming cost V 6 bases and J 2 bases; bases outside gene matches: 9. The germline gives CDR1 SNHLY, CDR2 FYNNEI. The CDR3 covers 15 residues. Here the CDR3 reads CASRELSGGAYEQYF. The DNA of the CDR3 is TGTGCCAGCAGGGAATTAAGCGGGGGTGCCTACGAGCAGTACTTC. Full variable domain (missing parts from reference TRBV2 and TRBJ2-7): EPEVTQTPSHQVTQMGQEVILRCVPISNHLYFYWYRQILGQKVEFLVSFYNNEISEKSEIFDDQFSVERPDGSNFTLKIRSTKLEDSAMYFCASRELSGGAYEQYFGPGTRLTVT.

This rearrangement joins TRBV4-2 to TRBJ1-2, with a weak D call TRBD1 (5 bases). CDR1 and CDR2 from the germline V gene are LGHNA and YNFKEQ. V lost 2 bases, J lost 9 bases, and 19 bases lay in between. The length of the CDR3 is 15 residues. In DNA, the CDR3 is TGTGCCAGCAGCCAACGGAATTTACAGGTGCTGCGCTACACCTTC. Translated, it gives CASSQRNLQVLRYTF.

The chain employs TRBV12-5 and TRBJ2-7, with 8 bases fitting TRBD1. Germline values: CDR1 LGHNT, CDR2 FRNRAP. CDR3 size: 14 residues. Trimming took 6 bases from V and 5 from J; bases not matched to a gene: 9. DNA for the CDR3: TGTGCTAGTGGGAAGGACAGGGAAGGTAACGAGCAGTACTTC. Its translation is CASGKDREGNEQYF.

V and J are TRBV19 and TRBJ1-2; 7 nucleotides agree with TRBD1. CDR3 length: 15 amino acids. V lost 4 bases to trimming and J lost 2 bases; unmatched junction nucleotides: 7. Germline CDR1 LNHDA, CDR2 SQIVND (reference sequence). CDR3 bases: TGTGCCAGTAGTACCCTGGGACAGCTAAACTATGGCTACACCTTC. Its protein product is CASSTLGQLNYGYTF. Using reference TRBV19 and TRBJ1-2 for the parts outside the CDR3, the full variable domain is DGGITQSPKYLFRKEGQNVTLSCEQNLNHDAMYWYRQDPGQGLRLIYYSQIVNDFQKGDIAEGYSVSREKKESFPLTVTSAQKNPTAFYLCASSTLGQLNYGYTFGSGTRLTVV.

The rearrangement links TRBV19 to TRBJ1-5; the D gene is possibly TRBD1 (5 bases). Germline values: CDR1 LNHDA, CDR2 SQIVND (reference sequence). V lost 2 bases to trimming and J lost 4 bases, with 12 bases between them. This CDR3 has 15 amino acids. As DNA, the CDR3 is TGTGCCAGTAGTATAACAGGACGTACGAATCAGCCCCAGCATTTT. Its protein is CASSITGRTNQPQHF.

To note about this clone: Other DNA sequences of this sample code for an identical CDR3. V gene TRBV5-1 combines with J gene TRBJ1-1, with no clear D. The germline V gene has CDR1 SGHRS and CDR2 YFSETQ. The CDR3 contains 14 residues. V was clipped by 4 bases and J by 0 bases, with 10 bases between them. The CDR3 nucleotides are TGCGCCAGCAGCCCCGGAGGGATGAACACTGAAGCTTTCTTT. Translated: CASSPGGMNTEAFF.